This TCR beta chain was obtained from a study of cytomegalovirus exposure and HLA in healthy donors. Study-level findings and limits: Further analysis was carried out later, and it showed several of the most significant clusters appearing linked to common viral pathogens.

The PCR made use of 60 Vbeta and 13 Jbeta primers. The table came from immunoSEQ multiplex PCR; TCRdb's copy has only in-frame clones and leaves some out. The table includes over 65,000 clones, around 74% detected once. In regard to this clone: Its antigen is still unknown.

V was pared by 6 bases and J by 6 bases, with 15 bases between. Germline CDR1 reads LNHDA; CDR2 reads SQIVND (reference sequence). This CDR3 has 14 amino acids. This chain connects TRBV19 to TRBJ2-1; possible D gene TRBD2, 5 bases. The sequenced sample consisted of PBMCs. The TCR comes from a woman aged 25 to 39 in good health and CMV-seropositive. CDR3 DNA sequence: TGTGCCAGTAGCTTGAGAGGGTTAGGCAATGAGCAGTTCTTC. It translates to CASSLRGLGNEQFF. The variable domain in full, completed from reference TRBV19 and TRBJ2-1, reads DGGITQSPKYLFRKEGQNVTLSCEQNLNHDAMYWYRQDPGQGLRLIYYSQIVNDFQKGDIAEGYSVSREKKESFPLTVTSAQKNPTAFYLCASSLRGLGNEQFFGPGTRLTVL.